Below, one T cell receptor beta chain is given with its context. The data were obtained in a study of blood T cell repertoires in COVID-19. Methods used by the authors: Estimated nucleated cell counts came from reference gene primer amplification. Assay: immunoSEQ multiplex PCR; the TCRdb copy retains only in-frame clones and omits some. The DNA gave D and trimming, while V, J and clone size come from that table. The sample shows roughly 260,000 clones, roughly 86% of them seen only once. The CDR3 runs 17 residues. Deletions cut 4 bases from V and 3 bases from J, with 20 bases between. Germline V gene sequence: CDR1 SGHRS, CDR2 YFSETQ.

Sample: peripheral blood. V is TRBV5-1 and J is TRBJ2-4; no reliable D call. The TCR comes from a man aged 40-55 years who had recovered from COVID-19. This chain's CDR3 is CASSPTSRGGGKNIQYF. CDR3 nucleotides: TGCGCCAGCAGCCCAACTTCCCGCGGCGGCGGCAAAAACATTCAGTACTTC.